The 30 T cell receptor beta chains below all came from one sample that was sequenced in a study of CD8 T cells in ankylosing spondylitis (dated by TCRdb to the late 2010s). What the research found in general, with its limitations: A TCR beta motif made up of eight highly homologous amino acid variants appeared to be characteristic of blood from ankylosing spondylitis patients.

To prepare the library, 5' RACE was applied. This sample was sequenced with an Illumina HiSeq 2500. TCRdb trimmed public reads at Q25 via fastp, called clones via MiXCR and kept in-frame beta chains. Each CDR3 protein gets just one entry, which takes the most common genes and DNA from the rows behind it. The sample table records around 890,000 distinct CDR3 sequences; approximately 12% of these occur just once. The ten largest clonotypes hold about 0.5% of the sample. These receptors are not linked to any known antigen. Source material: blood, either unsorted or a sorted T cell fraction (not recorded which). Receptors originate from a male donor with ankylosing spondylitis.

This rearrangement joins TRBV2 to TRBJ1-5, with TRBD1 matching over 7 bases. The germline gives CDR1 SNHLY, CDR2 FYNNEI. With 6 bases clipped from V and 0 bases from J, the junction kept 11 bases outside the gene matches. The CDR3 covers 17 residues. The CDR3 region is CASRRGRDSYSNQPQHF. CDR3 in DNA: TGTGCCAGCAGACGGGGTAGGGACAGCTATAGCAATCAGCCCCAGCATTTT.

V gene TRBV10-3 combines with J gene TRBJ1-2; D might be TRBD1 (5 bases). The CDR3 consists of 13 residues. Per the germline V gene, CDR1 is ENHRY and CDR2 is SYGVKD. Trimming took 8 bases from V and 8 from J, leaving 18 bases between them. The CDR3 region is CAIGTGTSLGYTF. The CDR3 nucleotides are TGTGCCATCGGAACTGGGACGTCCCTCGGCTACACCTTC.

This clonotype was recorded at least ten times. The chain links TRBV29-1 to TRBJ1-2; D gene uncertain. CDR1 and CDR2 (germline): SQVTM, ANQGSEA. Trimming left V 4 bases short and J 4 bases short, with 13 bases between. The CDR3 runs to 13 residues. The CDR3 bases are TGCAGCGTTGGAGTGGGCGGGCGCTATGGCTACACCTTC. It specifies CSVGVGGRYGYTF.

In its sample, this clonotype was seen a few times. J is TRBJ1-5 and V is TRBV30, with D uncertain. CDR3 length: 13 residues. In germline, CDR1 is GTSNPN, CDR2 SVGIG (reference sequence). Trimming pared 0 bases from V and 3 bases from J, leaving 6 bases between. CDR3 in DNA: TGTGCCTGGAGTGTAACAGACAATCAGCCCCAGCATTTT. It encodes CAWSVTDNQPQHF.

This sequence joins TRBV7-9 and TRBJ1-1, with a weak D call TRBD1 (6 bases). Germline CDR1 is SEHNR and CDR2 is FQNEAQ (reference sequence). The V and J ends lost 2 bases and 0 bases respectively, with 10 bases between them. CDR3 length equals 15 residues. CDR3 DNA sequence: TGTGCCAGCAGCTTAAGGGGGGCGGTGAACACTGAAGCTTTCTTT. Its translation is CASSLRGAVNTEAFF.

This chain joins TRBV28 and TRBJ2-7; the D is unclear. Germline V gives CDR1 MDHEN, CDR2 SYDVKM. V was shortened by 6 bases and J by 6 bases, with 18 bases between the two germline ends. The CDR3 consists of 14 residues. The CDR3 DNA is TGTGCCAGCAGCCCACGGAACGCGTGGGGCGAGCAGTACTTC. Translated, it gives CASSPRNAWGEQYF. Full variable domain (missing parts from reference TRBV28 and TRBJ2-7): DVKVTQSSRYLVKRTGEKVFLECVQDMDHENMFWYRQDPGLGLRLIYFSYDVKMKEKGDIPEGYSVSREKKERFSLILESASTNQTSMYLCASSPRNAWGEQYFGPGTRLTVT.

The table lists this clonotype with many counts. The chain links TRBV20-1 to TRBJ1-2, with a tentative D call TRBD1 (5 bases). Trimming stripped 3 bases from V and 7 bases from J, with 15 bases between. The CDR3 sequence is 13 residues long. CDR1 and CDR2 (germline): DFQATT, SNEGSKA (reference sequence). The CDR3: CSASRGVGRGYTF. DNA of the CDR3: TGCAGTGCTAGTCGGGGGGTAGGCCGTGGCTACACCTTC.

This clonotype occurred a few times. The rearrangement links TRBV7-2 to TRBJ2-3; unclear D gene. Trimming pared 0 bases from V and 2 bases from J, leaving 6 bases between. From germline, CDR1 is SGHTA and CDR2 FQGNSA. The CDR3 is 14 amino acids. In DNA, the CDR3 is TGTGCCAGCAGCTTAGCTCTTACCACAGATACGCAGTATTTT. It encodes CASSLALTTDTQYF.

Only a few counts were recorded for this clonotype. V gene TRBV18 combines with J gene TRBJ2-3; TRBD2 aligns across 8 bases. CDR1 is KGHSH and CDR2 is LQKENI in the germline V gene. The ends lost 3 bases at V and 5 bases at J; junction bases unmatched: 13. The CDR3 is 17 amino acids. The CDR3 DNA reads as TGTGCCAGCTCACCGCGGCCGGGGGGGCCGGAGGGAGATACGCAGTATTTT. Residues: CASSPRPGGPEGDTQYF. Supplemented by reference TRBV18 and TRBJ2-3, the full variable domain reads NAGVMQNPRHLVRRRGQEARLRCSPMKGHSHVYWYRQLPEEGLKFMVYLQKENIIDESGMPKERFSAEFPKEGPSILRIQQVVRGDSAAYFCASSPRPGGPEGDTQYFGPGTRLTVL.

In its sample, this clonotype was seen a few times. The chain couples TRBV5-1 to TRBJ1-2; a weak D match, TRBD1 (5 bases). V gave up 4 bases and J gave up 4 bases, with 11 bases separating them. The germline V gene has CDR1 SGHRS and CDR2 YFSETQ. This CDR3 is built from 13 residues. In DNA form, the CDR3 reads TGCGCCAGCAGCGAAGACAGTACCTATGGCTACACCTTC. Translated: CASSEDSTYGYTF.

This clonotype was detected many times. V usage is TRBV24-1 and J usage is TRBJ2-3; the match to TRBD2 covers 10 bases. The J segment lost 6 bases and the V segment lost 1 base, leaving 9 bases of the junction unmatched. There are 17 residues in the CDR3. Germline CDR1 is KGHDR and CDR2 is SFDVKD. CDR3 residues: CATSDFPSGRAADTQYF. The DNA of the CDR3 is TGTGCCACCAGTGATTTTCCCAGCGGGAGGGCGGCTGATACGCAGTATTTT.

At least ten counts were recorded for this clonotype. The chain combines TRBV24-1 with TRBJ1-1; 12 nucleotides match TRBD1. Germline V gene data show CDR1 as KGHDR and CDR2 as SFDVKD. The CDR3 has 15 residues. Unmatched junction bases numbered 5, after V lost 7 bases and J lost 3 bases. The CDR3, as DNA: TGTGCCACCAGGGGACAGGGGGCGTTATACACTGAAGCTTTCTTT. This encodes CATRGQGALYTEAFF.

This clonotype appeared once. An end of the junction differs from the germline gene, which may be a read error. The CDR3 here is CSARVSPPSGKLNEQCF. The CDR3 nucleotides read TGCAGTGCTAGAGTCTCCCCTCCTAGCGGGAAATTGAATGAGCAGTGCTTC. The chain couples TRBV20-1 to TRBJ2-1; 9 positions agree with TRBD2. The CDR3 runs 17 residues. The germline V gene has CDR1 DFQATT and CDR2 SNEGSKA (reference sequence).

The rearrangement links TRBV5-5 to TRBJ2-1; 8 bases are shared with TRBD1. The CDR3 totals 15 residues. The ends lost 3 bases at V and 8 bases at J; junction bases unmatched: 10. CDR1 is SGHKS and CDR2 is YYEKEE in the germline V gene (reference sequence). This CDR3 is CASSYTGTGGDEQFF. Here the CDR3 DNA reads TGTGCCAGCAGCTACACCGGGACAGGTGGGGATGAGCAGTTCTTC. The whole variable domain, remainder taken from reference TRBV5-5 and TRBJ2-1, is DAGVTQSPTHLIKTRGQQVTLRCSPISGHKSVSWYQQVLGQGPQFIFQYYEKEERGRGNFPDRFSARQFPNYSSELNVNALLLGDSALYLCASSYTGTGGDEQFFGPGTRLTVL.

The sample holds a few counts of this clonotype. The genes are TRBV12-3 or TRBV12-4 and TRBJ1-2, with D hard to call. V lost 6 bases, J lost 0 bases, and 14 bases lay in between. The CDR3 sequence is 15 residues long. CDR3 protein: CASSAGTTANYGYTF. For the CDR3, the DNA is TGTGCCAGCAGCGCCGGAACGACGGCTAACTATGGCTACACCTTC.

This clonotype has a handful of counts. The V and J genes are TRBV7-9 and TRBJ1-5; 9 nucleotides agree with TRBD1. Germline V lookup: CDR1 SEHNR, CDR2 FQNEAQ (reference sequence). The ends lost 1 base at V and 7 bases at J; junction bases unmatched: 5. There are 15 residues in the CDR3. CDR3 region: CASSLEDRGSQPQHF. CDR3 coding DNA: TGTGCCAGCAGCTTAGAGGACAGGGGATCACAGCCCCAGCATTTT.

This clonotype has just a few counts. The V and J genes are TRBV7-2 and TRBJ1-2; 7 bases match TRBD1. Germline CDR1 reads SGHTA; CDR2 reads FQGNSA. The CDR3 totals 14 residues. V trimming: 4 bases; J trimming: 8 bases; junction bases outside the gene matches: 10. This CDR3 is CASSYRQGILGYTF. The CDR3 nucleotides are TGTGCCAGCAGCTACCGACAGGGAATTTTGGGCTACACCTTC.

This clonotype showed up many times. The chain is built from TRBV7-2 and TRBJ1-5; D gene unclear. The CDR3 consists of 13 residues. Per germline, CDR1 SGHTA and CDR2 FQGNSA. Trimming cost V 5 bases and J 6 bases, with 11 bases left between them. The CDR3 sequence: CASSHSHGQPQHF. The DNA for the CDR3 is TGTGCCAGCAGCCACAGTCACGGTCAGCCCCAGCATTTT. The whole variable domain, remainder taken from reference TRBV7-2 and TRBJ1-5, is GAGVSQSPSNKVTEKGKDVELRCDPISGHTALYWYRQSLGQGLEFLIYFQGNSAPDKSGLPSDRFSAERTGGSVSTLTIQRTQQEDSAVYLCASSHSHGQPQHFGDGTRLSIL.

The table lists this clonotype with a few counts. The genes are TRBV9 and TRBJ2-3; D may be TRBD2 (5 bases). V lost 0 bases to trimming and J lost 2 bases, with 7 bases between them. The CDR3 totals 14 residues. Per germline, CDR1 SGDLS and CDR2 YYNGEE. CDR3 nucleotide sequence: TGTGCCAGCAGCGTAGACCTAGCCACAGATACGCAGTATTTT. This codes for CASSVDLATDTQYF.

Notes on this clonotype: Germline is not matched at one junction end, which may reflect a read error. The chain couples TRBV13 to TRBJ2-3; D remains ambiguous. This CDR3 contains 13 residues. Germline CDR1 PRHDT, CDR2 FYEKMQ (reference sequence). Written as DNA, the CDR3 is TGTGCCAGGAGCTCCGCGCTCCTGGATACGCAGTATTTT. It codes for CARSSALLDTQYF.

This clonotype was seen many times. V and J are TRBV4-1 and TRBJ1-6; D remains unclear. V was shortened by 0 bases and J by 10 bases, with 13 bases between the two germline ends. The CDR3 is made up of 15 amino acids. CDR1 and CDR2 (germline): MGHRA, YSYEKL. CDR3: CASSQESGSGSPLHF. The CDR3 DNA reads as TGCGCCAGCAGCCAAGAATCGGGGTCTGGCTCACCCCTCCACTTT.

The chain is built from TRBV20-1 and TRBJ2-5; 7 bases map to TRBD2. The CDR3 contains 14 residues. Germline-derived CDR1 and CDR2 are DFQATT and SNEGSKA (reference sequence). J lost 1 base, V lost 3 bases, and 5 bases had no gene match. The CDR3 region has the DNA TGCAGTGCTAGCGTAATAGCGGGCCAAGAGACCCAGTACTTC. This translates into CSASVIAGQETQYF.

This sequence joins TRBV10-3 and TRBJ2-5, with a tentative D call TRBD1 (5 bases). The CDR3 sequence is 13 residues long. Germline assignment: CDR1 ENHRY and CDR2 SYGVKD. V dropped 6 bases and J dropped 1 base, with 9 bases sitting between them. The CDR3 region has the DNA TGTGCCATCAGCGTGACAGTCCAAGAGACCCAGTACTTC. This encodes CAISVTVQETQYF.

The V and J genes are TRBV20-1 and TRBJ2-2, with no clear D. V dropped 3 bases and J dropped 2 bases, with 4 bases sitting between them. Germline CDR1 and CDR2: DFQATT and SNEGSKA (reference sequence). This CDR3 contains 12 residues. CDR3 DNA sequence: TGCAGTGCTAGCGCTAACACCGGGGAGCTGTTTTTT. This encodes CSASANTGELFF.

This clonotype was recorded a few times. This CDR3 is CSVASRGEGHEQYF. In DNA form, the CDR3 reads TGCAGCGTTGCATCGCGGGGTGAGGGCCACGAGCAGTACTTC. The V gene is TRBV29-1, the J gene TRBJ2-7; tentative D call: TRBD2 (6 bases). Germline V gene data show CDR1 as SQVTM and CDR2 as ANQGSEA. The CDR3 spans 14 residues. V dropped 4 bases and J dropped 5 bases, with 18 bases sitting between them.

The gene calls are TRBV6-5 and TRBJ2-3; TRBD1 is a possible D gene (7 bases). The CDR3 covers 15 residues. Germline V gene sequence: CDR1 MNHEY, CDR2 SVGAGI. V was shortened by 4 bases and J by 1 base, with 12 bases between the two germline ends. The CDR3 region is CASSSTGEGTDTQYF. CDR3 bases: TGTGCCAGCAGTTCCACAGGGGAGGGCACAGATACGCAGTATTTT.

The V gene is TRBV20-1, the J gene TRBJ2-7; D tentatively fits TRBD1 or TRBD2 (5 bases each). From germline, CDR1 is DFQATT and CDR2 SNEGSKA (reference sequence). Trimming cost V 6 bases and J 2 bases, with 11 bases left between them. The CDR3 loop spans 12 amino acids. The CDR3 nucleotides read TGCAGTGCAACCCGGGACCCCTACGAGCAGTACTTC. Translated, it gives CSATRDPYEQYF.

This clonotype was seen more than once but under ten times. CDR3 region: CASSVTGQAREQFF. The CDR3 nucleotides are TGTGCCAGCAGCGTTACCGGACAGGCACGGGAGCAGTTCTTC. The rearrangement joins TRBV9 to TRBJ2-1; 7 nucleotides line up with TRBD1. This CDR3 has 14 amino acids. The ends lost 2 bases at V and 10 bases at J; junction bases unmatched: 9. Germline V lookup: CDR1 SGDLS, CDR2 YYNGEE.

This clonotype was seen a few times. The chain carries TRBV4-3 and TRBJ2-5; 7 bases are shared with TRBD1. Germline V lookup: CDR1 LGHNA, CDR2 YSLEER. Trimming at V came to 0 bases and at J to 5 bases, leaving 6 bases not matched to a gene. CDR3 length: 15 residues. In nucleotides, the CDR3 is TGCGCCAGCAGCCAAGAAGGGGGCCCCTCGGAGACCCAGTACTTC. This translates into CASSQEGGPSETQYF.

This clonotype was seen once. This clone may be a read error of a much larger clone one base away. The CDR3 region has the DNA TGCAGTGCTAGAGAAGGGACTAGCGGGAGTTACGAGCAGTACTTC. Translating it yields CSAREGTSGSYEQYF. The chain employs TRBV20-1 and TRBJ2-7, with TRBD2 matching over 14 bases. The CDR3 length is 15 residues. The V segment lost 0 bases and the J segment 4 bases; nucleotides outside the gene matches: 2. CDR1 DFQATT and CDR2 SNEGSKA come from the germline V gene (reference sequence).